This T cell receptor (beta chain) is from a study of T cell responses to AZD1222 COVID-19 vaccine. Study findings and constraints: The span of vaccine-associated CD4 TCRs extended across spike, with dominance at 160-218 and 743-854. Two doses of AZD1222 preceded a rise in Spike-specific TCR breadth and depth. Possibly, clonal diversity was underestimated; donors were largely white British and included more females.

Some second doses came at about 4 weeks and others at about 12 weeks; these were pooled. TCRdb's copy holds only in-frame clones and misses some; the assay was immunoSEQ multiplex PCR. The table includes over 45,000 clones, 89% detected once. Germline loops: CDR1 SGHAT, CDR2 FQNNGV. Trimming left V 5 bases short and J 5 bases short, with 14 bases between. CDR3 size: 14 residues. This clone showed up just a few times. Its antigen is as yet unknown. This TCR came from an adult who received the AZD1222 COVID-19 vaccine. The sequenced sample was peripheral blood, obtained 28 days after the second AZD1222 dose. This chain connects TRBV11-2 to TRBJ2-3; D not certain. The CDR3 sequence: CASSPNVRLDTQYF. CDR3 sequence (DNA): TGTGCCAGCAGCCCCAACGTTCGGTTAGATACGCAGTATTTT.